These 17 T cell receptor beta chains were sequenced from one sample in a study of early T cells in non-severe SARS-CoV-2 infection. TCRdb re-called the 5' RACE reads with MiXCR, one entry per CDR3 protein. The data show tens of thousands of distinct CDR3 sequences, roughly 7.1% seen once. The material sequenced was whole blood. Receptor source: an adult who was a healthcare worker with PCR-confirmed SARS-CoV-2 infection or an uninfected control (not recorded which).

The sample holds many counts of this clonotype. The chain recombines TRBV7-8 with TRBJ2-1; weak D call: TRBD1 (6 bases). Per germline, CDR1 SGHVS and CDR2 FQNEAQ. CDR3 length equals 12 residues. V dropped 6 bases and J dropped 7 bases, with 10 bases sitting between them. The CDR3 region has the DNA TGTGCCAGCAGTCCTCAGGGGAATGAGCAGTTCTTC. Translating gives CASSPQGNEQFF.

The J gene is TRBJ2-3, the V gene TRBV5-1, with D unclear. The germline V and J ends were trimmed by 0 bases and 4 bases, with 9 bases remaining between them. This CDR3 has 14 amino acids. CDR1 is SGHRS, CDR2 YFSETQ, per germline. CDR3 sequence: CASSLEQAADTQYF. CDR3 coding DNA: TGCGCCAGCAGCTTGGAGCAGGCGGCAGATACGCAGTATTTT.

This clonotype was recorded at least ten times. CDR3 nucleotide sequence: TGTGCCAGCAGCTCATTCAAGATCACCGAGCAGTTCTTC. This translates into CASSSFKITEQFF. The J gene is TRBJ2-1, the V gene TRBV7-2; D is ambiguous. Trimming took 4 bases from V and 10 from J, leaving 14 bases between them. This CDR3 comprises 13 residues. Germline assignment: CDR1 SGHTA and CDR2 FQGNSA.

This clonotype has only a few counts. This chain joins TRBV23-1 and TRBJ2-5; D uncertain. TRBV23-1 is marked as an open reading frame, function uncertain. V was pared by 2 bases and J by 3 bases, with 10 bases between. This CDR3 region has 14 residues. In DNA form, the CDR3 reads TGCGCCAGCAGTCAAAAATGCCGGAAAGAGACCCAGTACTTC. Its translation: CASSQKCRKETQYF.

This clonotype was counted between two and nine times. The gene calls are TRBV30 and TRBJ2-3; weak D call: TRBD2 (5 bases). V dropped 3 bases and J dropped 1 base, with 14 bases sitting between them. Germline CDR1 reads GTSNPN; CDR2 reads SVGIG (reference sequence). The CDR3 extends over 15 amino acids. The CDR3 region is CAWSMTILGTDTQYF. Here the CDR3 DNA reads TGTGCCTGGAGCATGACTATCCTCGGCACAGATACGCAGTATTTT.

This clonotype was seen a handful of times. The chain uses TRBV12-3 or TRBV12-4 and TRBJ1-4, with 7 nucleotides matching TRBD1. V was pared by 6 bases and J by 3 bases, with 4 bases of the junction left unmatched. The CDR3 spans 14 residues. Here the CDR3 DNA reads TGTGCCAGCAGGCCCGGGACAGCTAATGAAAAACTGTTTTTT. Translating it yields CASRPGTANEKLFF.

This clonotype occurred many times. For the CDR3, the DNA is TGCAGCGTTGCTGTACAGCGAAATCAGCCCCAGCATTTT. Translating it yields CSVAVQRNQPQHF. The chain recombines TRBV29-1 with TRBJ1-5; D ambiguous. Trimming took off 4 bases at V and 4 bases at J, with 11 bases between the two ends. This CDR3 region has 13 residues. Per the germline V gene, CDR1 is SQVTM and CDR2 is ANQGSEA.

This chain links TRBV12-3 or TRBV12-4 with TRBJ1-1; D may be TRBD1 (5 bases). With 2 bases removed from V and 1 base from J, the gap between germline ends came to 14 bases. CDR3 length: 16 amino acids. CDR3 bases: TGTGCCAGCAGTTTATGGGGCAGAACTACGAACACTGAAGCTTTCTTT. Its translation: CASSLWGRTTNTEAFF.

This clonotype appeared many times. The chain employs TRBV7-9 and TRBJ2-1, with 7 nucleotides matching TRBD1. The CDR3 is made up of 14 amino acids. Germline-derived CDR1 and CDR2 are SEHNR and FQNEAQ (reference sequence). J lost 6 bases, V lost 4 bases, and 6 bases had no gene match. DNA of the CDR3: TGTGCCAGCAGCTCCTCGGGACAGCTCAATGAGCAGTTCTTC. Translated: CASSSSGQLNEQFF.

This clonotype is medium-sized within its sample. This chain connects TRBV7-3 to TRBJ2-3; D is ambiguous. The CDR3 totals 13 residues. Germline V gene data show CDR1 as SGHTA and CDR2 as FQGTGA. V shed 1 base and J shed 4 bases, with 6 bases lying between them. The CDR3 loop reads CASSLISADTQYF. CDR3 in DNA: TGTGCCAGCAGCTTAATCAGCGCAGATACGCAGTATTTT.

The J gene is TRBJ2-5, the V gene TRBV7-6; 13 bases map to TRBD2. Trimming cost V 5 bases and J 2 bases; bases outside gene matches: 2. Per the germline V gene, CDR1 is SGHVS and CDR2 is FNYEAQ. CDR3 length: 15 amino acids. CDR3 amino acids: CASSTSGGAQETQYF. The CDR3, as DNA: TGTGCCAGCAGCACTAGCGGGGGGGCACAAGAGACCCAGTACTTC.

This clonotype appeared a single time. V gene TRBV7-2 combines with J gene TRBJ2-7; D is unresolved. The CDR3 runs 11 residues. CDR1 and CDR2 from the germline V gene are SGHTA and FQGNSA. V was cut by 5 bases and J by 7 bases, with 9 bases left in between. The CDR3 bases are TGTGCCAGCAGCCCTTCTTGGGAGCAGTACTTC. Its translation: CASSPSWEQYF.

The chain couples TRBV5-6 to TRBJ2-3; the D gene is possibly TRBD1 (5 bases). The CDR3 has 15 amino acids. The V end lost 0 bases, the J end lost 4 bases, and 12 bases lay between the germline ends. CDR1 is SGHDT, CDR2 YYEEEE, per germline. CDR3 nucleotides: TGTGCCAGCAGCTTGGGGGCAGGGTTGGCAGATACGCAGTATTTT. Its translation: CASSLGAGLADTQYF.

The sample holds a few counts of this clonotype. CDR3 coding DNA: TGCGCCAGCAGTAAAGAACCTCGGGAAAGGGAGACCCAGTACTTC. Translating gives CASSKEPRERETQYF. The V and J genes are TRBV5-1 and TRBJ2-5, with TRBD2 as a possible D gene (5 bases). Germline CDR1 is SGHRS and CDR2 is YFSETQ. The V and J ends lost 5 bases and 5 bases respectively, with 19 bases between them. The CDR3 totals 15 residues.

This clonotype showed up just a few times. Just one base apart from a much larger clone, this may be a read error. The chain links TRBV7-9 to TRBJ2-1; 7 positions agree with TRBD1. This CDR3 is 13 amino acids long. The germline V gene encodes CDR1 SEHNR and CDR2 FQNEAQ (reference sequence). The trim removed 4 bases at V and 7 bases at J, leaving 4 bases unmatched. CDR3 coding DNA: TGTGCCAGCAGCTGGAACAGGGGTAATGAGCAGTTCTTC. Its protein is CASSWNRGNEQFF.

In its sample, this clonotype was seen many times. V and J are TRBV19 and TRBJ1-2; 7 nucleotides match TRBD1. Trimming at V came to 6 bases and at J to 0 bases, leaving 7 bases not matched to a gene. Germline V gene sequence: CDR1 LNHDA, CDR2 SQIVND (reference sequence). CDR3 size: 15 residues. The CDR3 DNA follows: TGTGCCAGTAGCCCCGGGACAGTAACTAACTATGGCTACACCTTC. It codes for CASSPGTVTNYGYTF.

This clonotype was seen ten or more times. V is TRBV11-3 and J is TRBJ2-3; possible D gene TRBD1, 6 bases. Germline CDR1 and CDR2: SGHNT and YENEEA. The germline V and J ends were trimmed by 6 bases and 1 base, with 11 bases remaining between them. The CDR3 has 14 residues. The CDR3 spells CASRHRQGTDTQYF. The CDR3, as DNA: TGTGCCAGCAGACACCGACAGGGCACAGATACGCAGTATTTT.